The T cell receptor (beta chain) under discussion was sequenced for a study of cytotoxic CD8 clonotypes in ibrutinib-treated CLL. Across the study: The cohort had 10 to 12 relapsed/refractory and some 14 treatment-naive patients, 17 to 18 IGHV unmutated.

As regards this clone: Antigen: not known. Other DNA sequences in the same sample also yield this CDR3.

Overall study results and limits: In sustained-remission versus progressing patients, sampling times differed.

Sequencing was performed with immunoSEQ multiplex PCR; in TCRdb, only in-frame clones are kept and a portion is missing. The table includes more than 110,000 clones, 91% detected once. This CDR3 is built from 12 residues. Trimming took 0 bases from V and 4 from J, leaving 3 bases between them. CDR1 is MNHEY and CDR2 is SMNVEV in the germline V gene (reference sequence). This chain connects TRBV27 to TRBJ2-5; D call uncertain. The clonotype was recovered from a human donor with chronic lymphocytic leukemia. Sequences were derived from PBMCs, sampled after 12 months of ibrutinib treatment. The CDR3, as DNA: TGTGCCAGCAGTTTATCAGGAGAGACCCAGTACTTC. Its protein product is CASSLSGETQYF.